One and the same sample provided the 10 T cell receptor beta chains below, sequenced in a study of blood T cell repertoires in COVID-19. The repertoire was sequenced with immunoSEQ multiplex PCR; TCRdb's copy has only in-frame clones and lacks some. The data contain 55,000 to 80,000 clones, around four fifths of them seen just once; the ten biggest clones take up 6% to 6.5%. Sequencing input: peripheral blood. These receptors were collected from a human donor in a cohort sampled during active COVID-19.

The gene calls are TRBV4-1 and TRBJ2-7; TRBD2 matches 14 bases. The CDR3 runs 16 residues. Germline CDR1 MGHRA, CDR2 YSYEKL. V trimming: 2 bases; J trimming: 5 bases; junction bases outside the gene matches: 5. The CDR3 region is CASSQIGTSGRHEQYF. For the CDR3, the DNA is TGCGCCAGCAGCCAAATAGGGACTAGCGGGAGACACGAGCAGTACTTC.

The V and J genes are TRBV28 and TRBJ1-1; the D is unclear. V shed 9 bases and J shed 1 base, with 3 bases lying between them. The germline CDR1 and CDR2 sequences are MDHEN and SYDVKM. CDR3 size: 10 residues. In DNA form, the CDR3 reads TGTGCCAGTCAGAACACTGAAGCTTTCTTT. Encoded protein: CASQNTEAFF.

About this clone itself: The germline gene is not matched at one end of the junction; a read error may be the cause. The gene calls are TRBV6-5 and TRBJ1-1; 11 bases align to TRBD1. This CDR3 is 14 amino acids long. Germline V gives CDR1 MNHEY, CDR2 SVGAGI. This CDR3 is CASSYPGTGGRRIF. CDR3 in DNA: TGTGCCAGCAGTTACCCCGGGACAGGGGGTCGTCGAATCTTT.

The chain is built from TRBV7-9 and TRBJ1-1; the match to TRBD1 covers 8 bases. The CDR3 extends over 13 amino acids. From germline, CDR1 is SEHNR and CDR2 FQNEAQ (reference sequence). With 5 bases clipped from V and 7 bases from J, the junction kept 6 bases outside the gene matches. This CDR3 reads CASSPGQGSEAFF. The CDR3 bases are TGTGCCAGCAGCCCTGGACAGGGCAGTGAAGCTTTCTTT.

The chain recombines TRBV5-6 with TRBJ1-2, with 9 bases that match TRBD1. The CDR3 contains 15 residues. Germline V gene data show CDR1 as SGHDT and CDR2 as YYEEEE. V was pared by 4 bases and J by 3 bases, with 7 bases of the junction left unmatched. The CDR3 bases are TGTGCCAGCAGCGTATACAGGGGGCAGGACTATGGCTACACCTTC. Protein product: CASSVYRGQDYGYTF.

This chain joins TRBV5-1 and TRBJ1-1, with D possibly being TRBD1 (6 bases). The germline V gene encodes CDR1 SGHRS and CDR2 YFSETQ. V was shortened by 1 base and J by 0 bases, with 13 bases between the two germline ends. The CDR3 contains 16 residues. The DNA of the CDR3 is TGCGCCAGCAGCTTGATGGGGGCGGGAGTGAACACTGAAGCTTTCTTT. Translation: CASSLMGAGVNTEAFF.

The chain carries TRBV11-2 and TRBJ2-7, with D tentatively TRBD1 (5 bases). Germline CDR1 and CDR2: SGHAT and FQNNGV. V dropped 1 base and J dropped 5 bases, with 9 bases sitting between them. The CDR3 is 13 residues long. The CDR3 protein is CASSLGRGDEQYF. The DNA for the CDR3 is TGTGCCAGCAGCTTAGGTAGGGGCGACGAGCAGTACTTC.

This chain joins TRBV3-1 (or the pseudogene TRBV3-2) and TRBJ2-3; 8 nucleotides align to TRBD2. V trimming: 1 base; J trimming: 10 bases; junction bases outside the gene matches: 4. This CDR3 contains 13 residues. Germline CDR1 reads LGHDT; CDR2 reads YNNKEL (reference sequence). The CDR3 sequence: CASSQVSGGSQYF. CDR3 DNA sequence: TGTGCCAGCAGCCAAGTTTCGGGAGGGTCGCAGTATTTT.

For the CDR3, the DNA is TGCGCCAGCAGCCTATTCGGGACTAGCGGGAGTTCGGGCCAAGAGACCCAGTACTTC. This encodes CASSLFGTSGSSGQETQYF. V gene TRBV4-1 combines with J gene TRBJ2-5; the match to TRBD2 covers 14 bases. J was trimmed by 1 base and V by 4 bases; bases with no gene match: 11. Germline V gives CDR1 MGHRA, CDR2 YSYEKL. The CDR3 is 19 amino acids.

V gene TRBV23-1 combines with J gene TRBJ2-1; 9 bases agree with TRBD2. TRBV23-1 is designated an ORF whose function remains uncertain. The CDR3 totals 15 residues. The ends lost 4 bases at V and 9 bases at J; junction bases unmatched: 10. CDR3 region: CASSLQQRGAGEQFF. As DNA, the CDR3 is TGCGCCAGCAGTCTGCAACAGCGGGGGGCAGGTGAGCAGTTCTTC.